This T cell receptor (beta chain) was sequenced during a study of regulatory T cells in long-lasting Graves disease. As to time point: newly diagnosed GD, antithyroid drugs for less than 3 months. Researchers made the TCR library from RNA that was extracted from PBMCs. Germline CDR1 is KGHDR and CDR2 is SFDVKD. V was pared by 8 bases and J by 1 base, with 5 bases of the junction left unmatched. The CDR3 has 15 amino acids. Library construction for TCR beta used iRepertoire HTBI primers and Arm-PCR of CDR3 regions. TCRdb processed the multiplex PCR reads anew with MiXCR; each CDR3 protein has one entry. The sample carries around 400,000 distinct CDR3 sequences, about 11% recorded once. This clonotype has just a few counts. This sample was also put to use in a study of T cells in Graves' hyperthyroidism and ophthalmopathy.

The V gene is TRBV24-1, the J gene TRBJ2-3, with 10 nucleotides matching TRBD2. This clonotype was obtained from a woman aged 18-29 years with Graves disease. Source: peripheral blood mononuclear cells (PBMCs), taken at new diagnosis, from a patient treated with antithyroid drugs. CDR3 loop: CATNPSGSGTDTQYF. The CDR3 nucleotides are TGTGCCACCAACCCTAGCGGGAGCGGCACAGATACGCAGTATTTT.